Detailed here is one T cell receptor (beta chain). The antigen is not known. Constant-segment primers served in 5'RACE that generated TCR alpha and TCR beta cDNA libraries bearing sample barcodes and UMIs. TCRdb independently ran MiXCR on the 5' RACE reads; one entry per CDR3 protein. The sample lists 470,000 or so distinct CDR3 sequences, about 20% occurring once. These data come from a study of T-cell memory formation after mild COVID-19. Study-wide results and limits: The second-wave clones peaking on day 37 were not confirmed as SARS-CoV-2-specific. Certain responding clones were present in pre-infection memory, suggesting participation of cross-reactive memory.

The sequencing sample was made of PBMCs or a T cell subset sorted from them (not recorded which). This TCR derives from an adult woman who had mild COVID-19 (a few samples of this study predate the infection). Cell type and time point are not known.

CDR3 region: CASSYPSFGGLNSYNSPLHF. For the CDR3, the DNA is TGTGCCAGCAGTTACCCCTCCTTTGGGGGGCTGAATAGCTATAATTCACCCCTCCACTTT. The rearrangement links TRBV6-6 to TRBJ1-6, with D maybe TRBD1 (6 bases). Between the trimmed V and J ends, which lost 2 bases and 3 bases, there was a span of 23 bases. The CDR3 spans 20 residues. The germline V gene encodes CDR1 MNHNY and CDR2 SVGAGI (reference sequence).